The clone carrying this T cell receptor beta chain was seen a few times. Its antigen is currently unknown. The gene symbols are mouse symbols. With the read ending 3 residues before the CDR3 end, the germline J gene is used to fill in that end. This record belongs to a study of CD8+ T cells in alopecia areata. On the study more broadly: Grafts of skin from C3H/HeJ donors aged roughly 6-13 months with spontaneous alopecia went to female C3H/HeJ mice aged roughly 7-10 weeks.

Study conclusions and caveats: Scalp lesions, especially in alopecia totalis/universalis, had higher clonality than normal scalp. TCR sharing across patients was less clear than in mice, possibly HLA-related. Normal skin's resident alphabeta T cells are also sequenced in scalp samples.

cDNA prepared by RNA extraction and subsequent reverse transcription served as the template for sequencing. Libraries were prepared by immunoSEQ multiplex PCR; TCRdb keeps only in-frame clonotypes and omits some of them. This sample carries roughly 260,000 clones and no singletons, and 1.2% goes to the top ten. CD4, CD8alpha, NKG2D, NKG2ACE and other markers guided sorting of pooled cutaneous lymph node cells. Germline lookup yields CDR1 NSHNY and CDR2 SYGAGN. Trimming took 0 bases from V and 4 from J; bases not matched to a gene: 4. CDR3 length: 16 residues. This sequence originates from a C3H/HeJ mouse with alopecia areata. MHC haplotype: H2-k. Input material: CD4+ T cells sorted from a lymph node. The chain combines TRBV13-1 with TRBJ1-6, with 7 bases matching TRBD1. TRBJ1-6 is placed among ORFs of uncertain function. CDR3 DNA, as far as it was read: TGTGCCAGCAGTGATGCAGGGGGACAATATAATTCGCCC. Translation gives CASSDAGGQYNSP. The full CDR3 reads CASSDAGGQYNSPLYF.